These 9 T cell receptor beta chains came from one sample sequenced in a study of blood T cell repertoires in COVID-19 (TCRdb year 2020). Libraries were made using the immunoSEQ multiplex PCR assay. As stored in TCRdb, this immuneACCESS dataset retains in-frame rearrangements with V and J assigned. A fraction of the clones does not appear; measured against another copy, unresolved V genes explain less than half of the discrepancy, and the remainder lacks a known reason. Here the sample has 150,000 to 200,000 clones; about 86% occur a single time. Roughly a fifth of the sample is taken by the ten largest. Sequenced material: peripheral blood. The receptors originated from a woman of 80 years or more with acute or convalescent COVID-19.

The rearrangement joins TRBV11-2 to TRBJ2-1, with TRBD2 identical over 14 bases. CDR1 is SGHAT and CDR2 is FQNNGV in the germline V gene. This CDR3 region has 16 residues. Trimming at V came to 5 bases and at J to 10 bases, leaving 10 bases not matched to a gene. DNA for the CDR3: TGTGCCAGCAGCCCCCGGACTAGCGGGGGGCCGTGGGAGCAGTTCTTC. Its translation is CASSPRTSGGPWEQFF.

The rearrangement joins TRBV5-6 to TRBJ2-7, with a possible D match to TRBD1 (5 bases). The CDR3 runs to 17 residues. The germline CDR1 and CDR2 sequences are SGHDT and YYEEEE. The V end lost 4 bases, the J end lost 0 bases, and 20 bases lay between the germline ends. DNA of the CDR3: TGTGCCAGCAGCCCTAGTGTGTCAGGGCCCCTCTCCTACGAGCAGTACTTC. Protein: CASSPSVSGPLSYEQYF.

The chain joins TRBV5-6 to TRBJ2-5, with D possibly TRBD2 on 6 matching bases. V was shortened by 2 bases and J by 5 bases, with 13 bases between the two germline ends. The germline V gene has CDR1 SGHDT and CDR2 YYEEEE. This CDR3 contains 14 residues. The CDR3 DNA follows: TGTGCCAGCAGCTTCGGAGTAGCGGTGGAGACCCAGTACTTC. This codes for CASSFGVAVETQYF.

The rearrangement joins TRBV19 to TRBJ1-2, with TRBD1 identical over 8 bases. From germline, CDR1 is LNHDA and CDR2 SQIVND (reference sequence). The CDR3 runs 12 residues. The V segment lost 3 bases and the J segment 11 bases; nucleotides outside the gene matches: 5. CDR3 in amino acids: CASSMVQGAYTF. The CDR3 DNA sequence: TGTGCCAGTAGTATGGTGCAGGGGGCGTACACCTTC.

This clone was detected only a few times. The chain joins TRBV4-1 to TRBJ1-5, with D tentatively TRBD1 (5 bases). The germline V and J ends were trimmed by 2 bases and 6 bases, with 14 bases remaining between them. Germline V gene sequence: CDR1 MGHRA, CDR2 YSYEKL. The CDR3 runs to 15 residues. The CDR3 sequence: CASSQRDGGGQPQHF. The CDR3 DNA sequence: TGCGCCAGCAGCCAACGGGACGGGGGAGGTCAGCCCCAGCATTTT.

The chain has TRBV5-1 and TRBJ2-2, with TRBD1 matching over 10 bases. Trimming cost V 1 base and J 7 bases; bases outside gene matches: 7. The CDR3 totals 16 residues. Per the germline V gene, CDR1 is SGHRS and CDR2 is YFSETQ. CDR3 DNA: TGCGCCAGCAGCTTGTCCGGGACAGGGGTCGGCGGGGAGCTGTTTTTT. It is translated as CASSLSGTGVGGELFF. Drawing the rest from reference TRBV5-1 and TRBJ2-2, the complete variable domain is KAGVTQTPRYLIKTRGQQVTLSCSPISGHRSVSWYQQTPGQGLQFLFEYFSETQRNKGNFPGRFSGRQFSNSRSEMNVSTLELGDSALYLCASSLSGTGVGGELFFGEGSRLTVL.

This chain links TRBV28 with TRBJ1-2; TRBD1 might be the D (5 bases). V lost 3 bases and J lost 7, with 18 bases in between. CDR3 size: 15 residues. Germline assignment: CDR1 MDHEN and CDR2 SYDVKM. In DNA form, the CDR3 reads TGTGCCAGCAGTTTGGGGAGGGTCCCCGGGGCTGGCTACACCTTC. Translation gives CASSLGRVPGAGYTF.

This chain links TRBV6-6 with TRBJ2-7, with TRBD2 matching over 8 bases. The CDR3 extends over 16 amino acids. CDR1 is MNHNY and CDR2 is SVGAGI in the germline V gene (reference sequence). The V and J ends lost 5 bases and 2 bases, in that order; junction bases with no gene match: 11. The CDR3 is CASSKIGGAGAYEQYF. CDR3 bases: TGTGCCAGCAGTAAAATCGGGGGGGCCGGGGCCTACGAGCAGTACTTC.

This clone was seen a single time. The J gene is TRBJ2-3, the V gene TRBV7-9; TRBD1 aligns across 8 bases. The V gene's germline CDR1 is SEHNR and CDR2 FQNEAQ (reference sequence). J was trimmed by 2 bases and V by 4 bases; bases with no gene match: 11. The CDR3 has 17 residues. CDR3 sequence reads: CASSYLGRTGYTDTQYF. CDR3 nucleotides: TGTGCCAGCAGCTACCTCGGCCGGACAGGGTACACAGATACGCAGTATTTT.